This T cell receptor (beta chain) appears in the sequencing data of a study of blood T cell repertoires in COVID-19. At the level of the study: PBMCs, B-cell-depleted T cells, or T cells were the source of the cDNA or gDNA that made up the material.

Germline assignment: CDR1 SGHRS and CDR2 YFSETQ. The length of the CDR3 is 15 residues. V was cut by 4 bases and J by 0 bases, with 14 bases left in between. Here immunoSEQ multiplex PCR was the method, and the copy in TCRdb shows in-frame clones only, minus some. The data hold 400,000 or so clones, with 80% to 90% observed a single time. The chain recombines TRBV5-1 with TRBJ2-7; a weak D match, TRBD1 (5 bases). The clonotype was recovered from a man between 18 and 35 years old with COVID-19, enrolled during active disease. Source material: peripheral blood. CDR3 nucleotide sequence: TGCGCCAGCAGCAGAAGGGGATCTAGCTCCTACGAGCAGTACTTC. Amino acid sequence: CASSRRGSSSYEQYF.